The TCR beta chain under discussion was sequenced for a study of shared clonotypes between healthy human individuals. TCRdb's copy holds only in-frame clones and misses some; the assay was immunoSEQ multiplex PCR. The table shows about 2 million clones, with 85% to 95% occurring only once. Naive CD8 isolation took CD45RO-negative cells positively selected for CCR7 and excluded terminally differentiated effector memory CD45RA+ cells. Among the donors, all were Caucasian adults who lived in Nashville, Tennessee. Germline lookup yields CDR1 MGHRA and CDR2 YSYEKL. Between the trimmed V and J ends, which lost 6 bases and 5 bases, there was a span of 17 bases. The CDR3 has 14 amino acids. This clone is a singleton in its sample.

The chain has TRBV4-1 and TRBJ2-7; TRBD2 might be the D (6 bases). This receptor was identified in a young man in good health. The source material was naive CD8+ T cells sorted from blood. CDR3 sequence: CASRRGGEEDEQYF. The CDR3 DNA sequence: TGCGCCAGCAGAAGAGGTGGGGAGGAGGACGAGCAGTACTTC.